This entry lists 12 T cell receptor beta chains sequenced from one sample in a study of CD8 T cells in ankylosing spondylitis. General study points: A motif in TCR beta, a set of several highly homologous variants, appeared characteristic of ankylosing spondylitis blood.

TCRdb re-called the 5' RACE reads through MiXCR, storing one row per CDR3 protein. The sample has a few hundred thousand distinct CDR3 sequences; 20% to 25% are singletons. The antigens of these receptors remain unknown. The sequenced sample consisted of blood, either unsorted or a sorted T cell fraction (not recorded which). The receptors shown here come from a male donor with ankylosing spondylitis.

This chain links TRBV5-1 with TRBJ2-1; 12 positions agree with TRBD2. Losses at the gene ends were 5 bases for V and 7 bases for J; bases not matched to a gene: 4. Germline V lookup: CDR1 SGHRS, CDR2 YFSETQ. The CDR3 is 14 residues long. The CDR3 sequence is CASSQTSGSNEQFF. CDR3 nucleotides: TGCGCCAGCAGTCAGACTAGCGGGAGTAATGAGCAGTTCTTC.

The genes are TRBV10-3 and TRBJ2-7; 11 nucleotides match TRBD1. In germline, CDR1 is ENHRY, CDR2 SYGVKD. The CDR3 is made up of 14 amino acids. V shed 11 bases and J 5 bases; nucleotides not matched to a gene: 11. CDR3: CASSPGQGDHEQYF. The CDR3 region has the DNA TGTGCCTCCTCGCCGGGACAGGGGGATCACGAGCAGTACTTC.

The chain couples TRBV2 to TRBJ2-7; the D gene is possibly TRBD1 (5 bases). The V end was cut by 7 bases, the J end by 4 bases, with 14 bases between. The germline CDR1 and CDR2 sequences are SNHLY and FYNNEI. CDR3 size: 13 residues. The CDR3: CASTVRRGYEQYF. The CDR3 DNA reads TGTGCCAGCACGGTTCGAAGGGGTTACGAGCAGTACTTC.

This clonotype was seen a few times. The genes are TRBV29-1 and TRBJ1-2; 11 bases are a match to TRBD1. Looked up from germline, CDR1 is SQVTM and CDR2 is ANQGSEA. Trimming cost V 4 bases and J 7 bases; bases outside gene matches: 5. The CDR3 is 13 amino acids. CDR3 region: CSVGRTGGGGYTF. In DNA form, the CDR3 reads TGCAGCGTTGGCCGGACAGGGGGCGGTGGCTACACCTTC.

The chain combines TRBV6-5 with TRBJ2-2; the D is unclear. Germline assignment: CDR1 MNHEY and CDR2 SVGAGI. The CDR3 is 16 amino acids. The V and J ends lost 4 bases and 3 bases respectively, with 15 bases between them. The CDR3 nucleotides read TGTGCCAGCAGTTCCAAACGGCACCGCTACACCGGGGAGCTGTTTTTT. Its translation: CASSSKRHRYTGELFF.

In its sample, this clonotype was seen a few times. The V call is TRBV27, the J call TRBJ1-2, with D unresolved. Trimming took 0 bases from V and 4 from J, leaving 9 bases between them. This CDR3 has 14 residues. The germline V gene encodes CDR1 MNHEY and CDR2 SMNVEV (reference sequence). The CDR3 DNA reads TGTGCCAGCAGTTTATCGGCAAGAGGCTATGGCTACACCTTC. Translated, it gives CASSLSARGYGYTF.

This clonotype was observed at least ten times. This chain joins TRBV25-1 and TRBJ1-2; D is ambiguous. Germline CDR1 reads MGHDK; CDR2 reads SYGVNS. V lost 4 bases and J lost 4, with 7 bases in between. The CDR3 has 12 residues. CDR3 bases: TGTGCCAGCAGTGCGACAACCTATGGCTACACCTTC. The encoded protein is CASSATTYGYTF.

This clonotype showed up just a few times. The rearrangement uses TRBV6-1 and TRBJ2-1; 10 bases line up with TRBD2. In germline, CDR1 is MNHNS, CDR2 SASEGT. This CDR3 spans 20 amino acids. V trimming: 3 bases; J trimming: 0 bases; junction bases outside the gene matches: 14. CDR3 sequence reads: CASSEEGLAGEPSSYNEQFF. In DNA form, the CDR3 reads TGTGCCAGCAGTGAGGAGGGCCTAGCGGGAGAACCCAGCTCCTACAATGAGCAGTTCTTC.

This clonotype appeared many times. The chain carries TRBV29-1 and TRBJ2-7; perhaps D is TRBD1 or TRBD2 (6 bases each). Germline CDR1 and CDR2: SQVTM and ANQGSEA. V gave up 7 bases and J gave up 2 bases, with 18 bases separating them. This CDR3 has 14 amino acids. In nucleotides, the CDR3 is TGCAGCGCGATAGGGGGGCTAGCAGCCTACGAGCAGTACTTC. Its translation is CSAIGGLAAYEQYF.

Here the CDR3 reads CASSLVGRGQPQHF. For the CDR3, the DNA is TGCGCCAGCAGCTTGGTGGGGAGAGGACAGCCCCAGCATTTT. This chain links TRBV5-1 with TRBJ1-5; D is unclear. Trimming removed 0 bases from V and 7 bases from J, with 11 bases in between. The CDR3 consists of 14 residues. CDR1 and CDR2 (germline): SGHRS, YFSETQ.

The table lists this clonotype with many counts. The chain carries TRBV18 and TRBJ1-1, with D hard to call. Germline CDR1 and CDR2: KGHSH and LQKENI. The length of the CDR3 is 13 residues. The V gene lost 3 bases and the J gene lost 2 bases, with 7 bases spanning the gap. The CDR3 bases are TGTGCCAGCTCACCGACGGGTAACACTGAAGCTTTCTTT. This sequence encodes CASSPTGNTEAFF.

A few counts support this clonotype. The V and J genes are TRBV20-1 and TRBJ2-3; TRBD1 agrees at 7 bases. The V and J ends lost 7 bases and 0 bases, in that order; junction bases with no gene match: 13. This CDR3 is built from 16 residues. Germline CDR1 DFQATT, CDR2 SNEGSKA (reference sequence). The CDR3 here is CSVLIWTGSSTDTQYF. CDR3 nucleotide sequence: TGCAGTGTTCTGATTTGGACAGGATCTAGCACAGATACGCAGTATTTT.